The text below deals with one T cell receptor beta chain. The antigen remains undetermined. V was clipped by 1 base and J by 4 bases; unmatched bases: 2. Per the germline V gene, CDR1 is MNHNS and CDR2 is SASEGT. This CDR3 region has 14 residues. This specimen belongs to a study of cytomegalovirus exposure and HLA in healthy donors. Looking at the study overall: Unique TCRs from HLA-typed donors, around 79 million of them, were held in an early data release. General observations from the study: The classifier reportedly diagnosed cytomegalovirus status with high sensitivity and specificity. Later analysis identified 16,951 TCR beta sequences associated with HLA alleles, using a false discovery rate threshold of 0.05.

With 60 Vbeta and 13 Jbeta primers, the PCR was carried out. Clones were read by immunoSEQ multiplex PCR, and TCRdb kept only the in-frame ones, dropping some. Of roughly 120,000 clones in the sample, 79% were seen once. The receptor comes from a man aged 18 to 30 in good health and CMV-seronegative. Sequencing was carried out using PBMCs. The V and J genes are TRBV6-1 and TRBJ1-1; 8 bases agree with TRBD1. Here the CDR3 reads CASSEDQGATEAFF. The DNA of the CDR3 is TGTGCCAGCAGTGAAGACCAGGGGGCCACTGAAGCTTTCTTT.